A selection of T cell receptor beta chains follows, all from one sample in a study of blood T cell repertoires in COVID-19. Measured with immunoSEQ multiplex PCR; TCRdb has only the in-frame clones, and not every one. The sample holds 200,000 to 250,000 clones, roughly 87% seen once. Sequencing input: PBMCs or T cells enriched from blood (not recorded which). The source of these receptors is a man in his late teens or twenties with acute COVID-19. Both conserved end residues are trimmed from each CDR3. The D gene is left open where the match is weak.

j_gene,v_gene,d_gene,CDR3aa
TRBJ2-7,TRBV7-6,TRBD2,ASSEAGLPYEQY
TRBJ2-6,TRBV19,TRBD2,ASSKAGGAGANVLT
TRBJ2-1,TRBV21-1,-,ASSNRGGRIAGVLRNEQF
TRBJ1-4,TRBV4-3,TRBD1,ASSQDIGTGNNREKLF
TRBJ1-1,TRBV4-1,-,ASSLSGGYQMNTEAF
TRBJ1-1,TRBV12-3/TRBV12-4,-,ASRRGTEAF
TRBJ2-3,TRBV27,-,ASSFLSDKVTDTQY
TRBJ1-5,TRBV2,-,ASSERGRSNQPQH
TRBJ2-7,TRBV5-1,TRBD2,ASSLDSRESGSSYEQY
TRBJ1-1,TRBV7-9,TRBD1,ASSLWGQDQNTEAF
TRBJ1-6,TRBV3-1/TRBV3-2,-,ASSQVGGTPLH
TRBJ1-1,TRBV9,TRBD1,ASSSTGIVPEAF
TRBJ1-2,TRBV28,TRBD1,ASSLPDRAYGYT
TRBJ1-2,TRBV5-1,-,ASSKDSTNYGYT
TRBJ1-2,TRBV12-5,-,ASGLRYFGYT
TRBJ1-1,TRBV7-9,TRBD1,ASSPSGTGLETEAF
TRBJ2-7,TRBV7-9,TRBD1,ASSQSGQGSYEQY
TRBJ1-2,TRBV28,TRBD1,ASSLGQANYGYT
TRBJ1-1,TRBV2,-,ASSEEDGETEAF
TRBJ2-1,TRBV24-1,TRBD2,ATSDSGSREHYYNEQF
TRBJ2-1,TRBV7-6,TRBD2,ASSATSGTYNEQF
TRBJ2-7,TRBV2,-,ASRGEFRYYEQY
TRBJ2-1,TRBV15,TRBD1,ATSRDPGTGRDEQF
TRBJ2-1,TRBV4-2,TRBD2,ASSQDGSGRSGEQF
TRBJ2-3,TRBV7-9,-,ASSLSLEVQN